The 15 T cell receptor beta chains reported below all come from one sample, sequenced in a study of molecular identifiers for immune sequencing clone quantification. MiXCR, run by TCRdb on the PCR reads, gives a single entry per CDR3 protein. Among over 550,000 distinct CDR3 sequences, less than 30% were seen once, and the ten largest hold around 0.78%. The sequencing sample was made of naive CD8+ T cells from blood, with Jurkat cell RNA spiked in. Subset here: FACS-sorted CD8+CD4-CCR7+CD45RA+ naive T cells. These receptors all stem from a human donor in good health. Some libraries in this study had Jurkat cell RNA spiked in.

This rearrangement joins TRBV3-1 to TRBJ2-7; D not certain. Trimming cost V 0 bases and J 3 bases, with 15 bases left between them. CDR1 and CDR2 (germline): LGHDT, YNNKEL (reference sequence). The CDR3 length is 16 residues. CDR3 sequence (DNA): TGTGCCAGCAGCCAAGAAGCCGGCTCCGGGCGCTACGAGCAGTACTTC. This encodes CASSQEAGSGRYEQYF.

This clonotype has a count of ten or more. V and J are TRBV4-3 and TRBJ2-7; D perhaps matches TRBD2 (6 bases). There are 13 residues in the CDR3. CDR1 is LGHNA and CDR2 is YSLEER in the germline V gene. V lost 4 bases to trimming and J lost 3 bases, with 10 bases between them. CDR3 nucleotides: TGCGCCAGCAGCCCGGGACTTTACTACGAGCAGTACTTC. Translating it yields CASSPGLYYEQYF.

On this clonotype itself: A junction boundary mismatches the germline segment, possibly from a read error. This chain links TRBV6-2 or TRBV6-3 with TRBJ2-2; D ambiguous. This CDR3 is built from 15 residues. Germline CDR1 reads MNHEY; CDR2 reads SVGEGT. CDR3 protein: CASSRGSANTEELFF. DNA of the CDR3: TGTGCCAGCAGCCGCGGAAGCGCGAACACCGAGGAGCTGTTTTTT.

V and J are TRBV9 and TRBJ1-2, with TRBD1 as a possible D gene (6 bases). The CDR3 sequence is 15 residues long. The germline gives CDR1 SGDLS, CDR2 YYNGEE. The V and J ends lost 3 bases and 6 bases respectively, with 18 bases between them. In nucleotides, the CDR3 is TGTGCCAGCAGCGGACACCCAGACAGGAGCAATGGCTACACCTTC. It yields the protein CASSGHPDRSNGYTF.

This clonotype occurred many times. The chain combines TRBV5-6 with TRBJ2-7, with a tentative D call TRBD2 (6 bases). Germline V gene lookup returns CDR1 SGHDT and CDR2 YYEEEE. Trimming left V 4 bases short and J 7 bases short, with 18 bases between. The CDR3 is 14 residues long. The CDR3 reads CASSIHGTQAEQYF. The CDR3 nucleotides read TGTGCCAGCAGCATCCACGGGACTCAGGCAGAGCAGTACTTC.

In its sample, this clonotype was seen a few times. The chain joins TRBV9 to TRBJ2-1, with a tentative D call TRBD2 (5 bases). V lost 4 bases, J lost 9 bases, and 11 bases lay in between. The CDR3 has 12 residues. The V gene's germline CDR1 is SGDLS and CDR2 YYNGEE. As DNA, the CDR3 is TGTGCCAGCAGCCTTAGCGAGGGTGAGCAGTTCTTC. As protein: CASSLSEGEQFF.

This clonotype was counted many times. V usage is TRBV7-9 and J usage is TRBJ1-4; a weak D match, TRBD1 (5 bases). CDR1 and CDR2 from the germline V gene are SEHNR and FQNEAQ (reference sequence). This CDR3 spans 16 amino acids. With 3 bases removed from V and 0 bases from J, the gap between germline ends came to 11 bases. As DNA, the CDR3 is TGTGCCAGCAGCTTCGGCGGGGGGGCAACTAATGAAAAACTGTTTTTT. This gives the protein CASSFGGGATNEKLFF.

To note about this clonotype: The conserved phenylalanine or tryptophan is not found at the CDR3 terminus, so this likely reflects a read error. The genes are TRBV19 and TRBJ1-1, with D possibly being TRBD1 (6 bases). Germline V gene data show CDR1 as LNHDA and CDR2 as SQIVND (reference sequence). This CDR3 is 12 amino acids long. V was clipped by 3 bases and J by 6 bases, with 8 bases between them. The CDR3 protein is CASSIPGAEAFL. CDR3 nucleotide sequence: TGTGCCAGTAGTATCCCAGGGGCTGAAGCTTTCCTT.

In this sample, this clonotype turned up once. Just one base apart from a much larger clone, this may be a read error. The chain is built from TRBV25-1 and TRBJ2-3; no clear D. Germline CDR1 MGHDK, CDR2 SYGVNS. The CDR3 extends over 14 amino acids. The ends were cut back, 8 bases at V and 6 bases at J, with 18 bases in the middle. The chain's CDR3 is CASRRRSVFDTQYF. The CDR3 DNA follows: TGTGCCAGCCGAAGGAGATCGGTATTTGATACGCAGTATTTT.

This clonotype turned up a few times. The genes are TRBV24-1 and TRBJ2-7; TRBD2 agrees at 11 bases. The CDR3 totals 15 residues. J was trimmed by 2 bases and V by 9 bases; bases with no gene match: 8. Germline values: CDR1 KGHDR, CDR2 SFDVKD. CDR3 coding DNA: TGTGCCACCCTTCCTGGTAGCGGGAGGGCCTACGAGCAGTACTTC. Residues: CATLPGSGRAYEQYF.

At least ten counts were recorded for this clonotype. The chain links TRBV29-1 to TRBJ2-5; 7 nucleotides agree with TRBD2. The CDR3 extends over 13 amino acids. CDR1 and CDR2 from the germline V gene are SQVTM and ANQGSEA. The trim removed 7 bases at V and 2 bases at J, leaving 7 bases unmatched. CDR3 sequence (DNA): TGCAGCGGGCTAGCGGCCTCGCAAGAGACCCAGTACTTC. The encoded protein is CSGLAASQETQYF. The variable domain in full, completed from reference TRBV29-1 and TRBJ2-5, reads SAVISQKPSRDICQRGTSLTIQCQVDSQVTMMFWYRQQPGQSLTLIATANQGSEATYESGFVIDKFPISRPNLTFSTLTVSNMSPEDSSIYLCSGLAASQETQYFGPGTRLLVL.

This chain joins TRBV4-1 and TRBJ1-2, with D hard to call. Per germline, CDR1 MGHRA and CDR2 YSYEKL. The V end was cut by 1 base, the J end by 8 bases, with 11 bases between. CDR3 size: 13 residues. The CDR3 DNA follows: TGCGCCAGCAGCCAAGTTTCGTTGGCGGGCTACACCTTC. Amino acid sequence: CASSQVSLAGYTF.

This chain uses TRBV4-3 with TRBJ2-2; D gene ambiguous. Trimming took 0 bases from V and 4 from J, leaving 12 bases between them. Looked up from germline, CDR1 is LGHNA and CDR2 is YSLEER. CDR3 length: 16 amino acids. Here the CDR3 DNA reads TGCGCCAGCAGCCAAGATCTCTACGAACTCACCGGGGAGCTGTTTTTT. It is translated as CASSQDLYELTGELFF.

The chain uses TRBV6-1 and TRBJ1-2, with TRBD1 matching 11 bases. V trimming: 2 bases; J trimming: 4 bases; junction bases outside the gene matches: 9. This CDR3 is built from 17 residues. Germline V gives CDR1 MNHNS, CDR2 SASEGT. The chain's CDR3 is CASSELRGDRGIYGYTF. CDR3 DNA: TGTGCCAGCAGTGAATTAAGGGGGGACAGGGGGATCTATGGCTACACCTTC.

This clonotype was recorded a few times. The CDR3 bases are TGTGCCAGCAGTGCGACCGGATGGGGAAACACCGGGGAGCTGTTTTTT. Translating gives CASSATGWGNTGELFF. The chain uses TRBV28 and TRBJ2-2; D is ambiguous. Germline V gene data show CDR1 as MDHEN and CDR2 as SYDVKM. There are 16 residues in the CDR3. V lost 5 bases, J lost 2 bases, and 15 bases lay in between.